This T cell receptor beta chain was observed in a study of blood T cell repertoires in COVID-19. Per the germline V gene, CDR1 is SGHDT and CDR2 is YYEEEE. Trimming took 5 bases from V and 6 from J; bases not matched to a gene: 4. The CDR3 has 14 amino acids. This clone was detected once. TCRdb keeps only in-frame clones here, not all; method: immunoSEQ multiplex PCR. The sample consists of 210,000 or so clones, nearly 85% of them appearing once. The sequenced sample was peripheral blood. V gene TRBV5-6 combines with J gene TRBJ1-6; 8 nucleotides line up with TRBD1. The receptor's source is a woman aged 25 to 39 with COVID-19, enrolled during active disease. Written as DNA, the CDR3 is TGTGCCAGCAGGTCAGGACAGGGTAATTCACCCCTCCACTTT. Translated, it gives CASRSGQGNSPLHF.